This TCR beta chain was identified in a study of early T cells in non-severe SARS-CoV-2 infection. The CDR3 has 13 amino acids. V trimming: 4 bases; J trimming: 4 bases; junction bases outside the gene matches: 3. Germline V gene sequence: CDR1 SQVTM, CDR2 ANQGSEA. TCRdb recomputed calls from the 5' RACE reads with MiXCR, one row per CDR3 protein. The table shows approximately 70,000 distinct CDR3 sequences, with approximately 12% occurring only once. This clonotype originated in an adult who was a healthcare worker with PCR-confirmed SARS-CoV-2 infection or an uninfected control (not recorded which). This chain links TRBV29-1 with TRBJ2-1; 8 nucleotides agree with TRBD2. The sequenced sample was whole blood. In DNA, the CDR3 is TGCAGCGTTGGAGCGGGAGATTACAATGAGCAGTTCTTC. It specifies CSVGAGDYNEQFF.